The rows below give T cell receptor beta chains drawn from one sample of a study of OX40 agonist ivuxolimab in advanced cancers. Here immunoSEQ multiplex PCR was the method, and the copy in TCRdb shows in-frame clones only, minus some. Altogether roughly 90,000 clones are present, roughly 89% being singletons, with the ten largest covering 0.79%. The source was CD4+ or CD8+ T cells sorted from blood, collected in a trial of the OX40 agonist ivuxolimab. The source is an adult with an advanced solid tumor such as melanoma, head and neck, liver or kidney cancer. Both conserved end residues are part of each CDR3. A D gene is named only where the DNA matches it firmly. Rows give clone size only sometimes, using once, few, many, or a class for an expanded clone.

CDR3 protein: CSARKGHEQFF
CDR3 DNA: TGCAGTGCTCGAAAGGGCCACGAGCAGTTCTTC
V gene: TRBV20-1
clone size: NA
D gene: NA
J gene: TRBJ2-1

CDR3 protein: CASSEWRGEGYTF
CDR3 DNA: TGTGCCAGCAGTGAATGGAGGGGGGAAGGCTACACCTTC
V gene: TRBV2
clone size: NA
D gene: NA
J gene: TRBJ1-2

CDR3 protein: CASSLEGGKAKNIQYF
CDR3 DNA: TGTGCCAGCAGCCTAGAGGGGGGAAAGGCCAAAAACATTCAGTACTTC
V gene: TRBV7-9
clone size: NA
D gene: NA
J gene: TRBJ2-4

CDR3 protein: CASSLRDRDRSGYTF
CDR3 DNA: TGTGCCAGCAGCCTCCGGGACAGGGATCGAAGTGGCTACACCTTC
V gene: TRBV4-2
clone size: NA
D gene: TRBD1
J gene: TRBJ1-2

CDR3 protein: CASKNRGGSANEKLFF
CDR3 DNA: TGTGCCAGTAAAAACAGGGGCGGGAGCGCCAATGAAAAACTGTTTTTT
V gene: TRBV19
clone size: NA
D gene: TRBD1
J gene: TRBJ1-4

CDR3 protein: CASSAGRVYGYTF
CDR3 DNA: TGTGCCAGCAGTGCCGGACGGGTATATGGCTACACCTTC
V gene: TRBV6-5
clone size: NA
D gene: NA
J gene: TRBJ1-2

CDR3 protein: CASRVWGVSNQPQHF
CDR3 DNA: TGTGCCAGCAGGGTATGGGGAGTTAGCAATCAGCCCCAGCATTTT
V gene: TRBV5-6
clone size: NA
D gene: NA
J gene: TRBJ1-5

CDR3 protein: CASSLEGTRTDTQYF
CDR3 DNA: TGTGCCAGCAGCTTGGAGGGGACCCGCACAGATACGCAGTATTTT
V gene: TRBV7-2
clone size: NA
D gene: NA
J gene: TRBJ2-3

CDR3 protein: CASTSPPGLASNEQFF
CDR3 DNA: TGTGCCAGCACCTCTCCACCGGGACTAGCGTCCAATGAGCAGTTCTTC
V gene: TRBV25-1
clone size: NA
D gene: TRBD2
J gene: TRBJ2-1

CDR3 protein: CASSPSVGLNTEAFF
CDR3 DNA: TGTGCCAGCAGCCCTTCGGTGGGACTAAACACTGAAGCTTTCTTT
V gene: TRBV7-2
clone size: NA
D gene: NA
J gene: TRBJ1-1

CDR3 protein: CAWRPRGATDTQYF
CDR3 DNA: TGTGCCTGGAGGCCCCGGGGGGCAACAGATACGCAGTATTTT
V gene: TRBV30
clone size: NA
D gene: NA
J gene: TRBJ2-3

CDR3 protein: CSVGQQETQYF
CDR3 DNA: TGCAGCGTTGGGCAGCAAGAGACCCAGTACTTC
V gene: TRBV29-1
clone size: once
D gene: NA
J gene: TRBJ2-5

CDR3 protein: CASSLLQDSTDTQYF
CDR3 DNA: TGCGCCAGCAGCCTACTACAGGATAGCACAGATACGCAGTATTTT
V gene: TRBV4-1
clone size: NA
D gene: NA
J gene: TRBJ2-3

CDR3 protein: CASSGEGAGTDTQYF
CDR3 DNA: TGCGCCAGCAGTGGTGAGGGGGCTGGCACAGATACGCAGTATTTT
V gene: TRBV10-1
clone size: NA
D gene: TRBD1
J gene: TRBJ2-3

CDR3 protein: CASSQDRDRSNQPQHF
CDR3 DNA: TGTGCCAGCAGTCAAGATAGAGACAGGAGCAATCAGCCCCAGCATTTT
V gene: TRBV2
clone size: NA
D gene: NA
J gene: TRBJ1-5

CDR3 protein: CASSSYGVSTDTQYF
CDR3 DNA: TGCGCCAGCAGCTCATATGGGGTTAGCACAGATACGCAGTATTTT
V gene: TRBV5-1
clone size: NA
D gene: NA
J gene: TRBJ2-3

CDR3 protein: CASSYGRQKETQYF
CDR3 DNA: TGTGCCAGCAGTTATGGGAGACAGAAAGAGACCCAGTACTTC
V gene: TRBV6-5
clone size: once
D gene: NA
J gene: TRBJ2-5

CDR3 protein: CASSASLGGTGAQYF
CDR3 DNA: TGTGCCAGCAGTGCCTCCTTGGGGGGGACCGGGGCCCAGTACTTC
V gene: TRBV6-5
clone size: NA
D gene: TRBD2
J gene: TRBJ2-5

CDR3 protein: CASQQGWSTDTQYF
CDR3 DNA: TGTGCCAGCCAACAGGGTTGGAGCACAGATACGCAGTATTTT
V gene: TRBV6-1
clone size: NA
D gene: NA
J gene: TRBJ2-3

CDR3 protein: CASSLTRQVNTGELFF
CDR3 DNA: TGTGCCAGCAGCTTAACTAGACAGGTGAACACCGGGGAGCTGTTTTTT
V gene: TRBV7-2
clone size: NA
D gene: NA
J gene: TRBJ2-2

CDR3 protein: CATIGQANQPQHF
CDR3 DNA: TGTGCCACTATCGGACAGGCGAATCAGCCCCAGCATTTT
V gene: TRBV28
clone size: once
D gene: TRBD1
J gene: TRBJ1-5

CDR3 protein: CASTPGRDRGEQYF
CDR3 DNA: TGTGCCAGTACCCCCGGGAGGGACAGGGGCGAGCAGTACTTC
V gene: TRBV19
clone size: NA
D gene: TRBD1
J gene: TRBJ2-7

CDR3 protein: CASSQLYGASNTGELFF
CDR3 DNA: TGCGCCAGCAGCCAACTCTACGGGGCTTCAAACACCGGGGAGCTGTTTTTT
V gene: TRBV4-3
clone size: few
D gene: NA
J gene: TRBJ2-2

CDR3 protein: CASGGDYGYTF
CDR3 DNA: TGTGCCAGCGGCGGGGACTATGGCTACACCTTC
V gene: TRBV11-3
clone size: NA
D gene: NA
J gene: TRBJ1-2